This is a list of T cell receptor beta chains from one sample in a study of T cells in pancreatic ductal adenocarcinoma. Only in-frame clones appear in the TCRdb table, and some are missing; sequencing was by immunoSEQ multiplex PCR. The table records 31,000 or so clones, roughly 92% of them present only once. The sequencing sample was made of PBMCs. These receptors were obtained from a human donor with pancreatic ductal adenocarcinoma. The CDR3 runs from the conserved cysteine through the conserved F or W. The order of the fields is V gene, CDR3 length, J gene, D gene, CDR3 DNA, CDR3 protein. D genes are given only for firm matches.

V gene: TRBV6-1; CDR3 length: 17; J gene: TRBJ1-1; D gene: TRBD1; CDR3 DNA: TGTGCCAGCAGTGAAGCGGTGACAGGGACCCAAAACACTGAAGCTTTCTTT; CDR3 protein: CASSEAVTGTQNTEAFF
V gene: TRBV6-6; CDR3 length: 13; J gene: TRBJ1-1; D gene: .; CDR3 DNA: TGTGCCAGCAGTTACCGCTGGCAGGGTGAAGCTTTCTTT; CDR3 protein: CASSYRWQGEAFF
V gene: TRBV28; CDR3 length: 16; J gene: TRBJ1-2; D gene: .; CDR3 DNA: TGTGCCAGCAGTTCGCGCCTGGCCAGAACTAACTATGGCTACACCTTC; CDR3 protein: CASSSRLARTNYGYTF
V gene: TRBV6-5; CDR3 length: 14; J gene: TRBJ1-4; D gene: TRBD1; CDR3 DNA: TGTGCCAGCAGTATGGTCGACAGGGATGAAAAACTGTTTTTT; CDR3 protein: CASSMVDRDEKLFF
V gene: TRBV9; CDR3 length: 17; J gene: TRBJ2-7; D gene: TRBD2; CDR3 DNA: TGTGCCAGCAGCGTAGAAGAGGGAGGGACCCTCCCCTACGAGCAGTACTTC; CDR3 protein: CASSVEEGGTLPYEQYF
V gene: TRBV7-9; CDR3 length: 15; J gene: TRBJ1-6; D gene: .; CDR3 DNA: TGTGCCAGCAGCTTATCGGGGGCCCGGAATTCACCCCTCCACTTT; CDR3 protein: CASSLSGARNSPLHF
V gene: TRBV19; CDR3 length: 16; J gene: TRBJ2-2; D gene: .; CDR3 DNA: TGTGCCAGTAGTATATCAAAGCAAGGGGGCACCGGGGAGCTGTTTTTT; CDR3 protein: CASSISKQGGTGELFF
V gene: TRBV15; CDR3 length: 17; J gene: TRBJ2-3; D gene: .; CDR3 DNA: TGTGCCACCAGCAGAGATATAGACAGGCTCCCCACAGATACGCAGTATTTT; CDR3 protein: CATSRDIDRLPTDTQYF
V gene: TRBV18; CDR3 length: 12; J gene: TRBJ2-1; D gene: .; CDR3 DNA: TGTGCCAGCTCACCAGTCGGCAATGAGCAGTTCTTC; CDR3 protein: CASSPVGNEQFF
V gene: TRBV28; CDR3 length: 15; J gene: TRBJ1-1; D gene: TRBD1; CDR3 DNA: TGTGCCAGCTACCGTAAACTGACAGGGTACACTGAAGCTTTCTTT; CDR3 protein: CASYRKLTGYTEAFF
V gene: TRBV5-1; CDR3 length: 16; J gene: TRBJ2-3; D gene: .; CDR3 DNA: TGCGCCAGCAACTCAGGTTCATCATTTAGCACAGATACGCAGTATTTT; CDR3 protein: CASNSGSSFSTDTQYF
V gene: TRBV11-2; CDR3 length: 17; J gene: TRBJ2-2; D gene: TRBD2; CDR3 DNA: TGTGCCAGCAGCTTCCGACTAGCGGGGCTCGACACCGGGGAGCTGTTTTTT; CDR3 protein: CASSFRLAGLDTGELFF
V gene: TRBV7-2; CDR3 length: 12; J gene: TRBJ1-2; D gene: .; CDR3 DNA: TGTGCCAGCAGCTGGCCGGGTAATGGCTACACCTTC; CDR3 protein: CASSWPGNGYTF
V gene: TRBV15; CDR3 length: 18; J gene: TRBJ2-6; D gene: .; CDR3 DNA: TGTGCCACCAGCACACTTCACCCAGTCTCCTCTGGGGCCAACGTCCTGACTTTC; CDR3 protein: CATSTLHPVSSGANVLTF
V gene: TRBV15; CDR3 length: 15; J gene: TRBJ2-7; D gene: TRBD1; CDR3 DNA: TGTGCCACCAGCAAGGGGTTCAGGGGGACCTACGAGCAGTACTTC; CDR3 protein: CATSKGFRGTYEQYF
V gene: TRBV28; CDR3 length: 18; J gene: TRBJ2-7; D gene: .; CDR3 DNA: TGTGCCAGCAGTTTAGCGGGTCTCGGGGAACGGGCCCCCTACGAGCAGTACTTC; CDR3 protein: CASSLAGLGERAPYEQYF
V gene: TRBV7-2; CDR3 length: 17; J gene: TRBJ2-2; D gene: .; CDR3 DNA: TGTGCCAGCAGCCGGATCCCCGGGGGCGCGAACACCGGGGAGCTGTTTTTT; CDR3 protein: CASSRIPGGANTGELFF
V gene: TRBV18; CDR3 length: 16; J gene: TRBJ2-3; D gene: TRBD1; CDR3 DNA: TGTGCCAGCTCACCGCCACAGGGGTCTAGCACAGATACGCAGTATTTT; CDR3 protein: CASSPPQGSSTDTQYF
V gene: TRBV28; CDR3 length: 15; J gene: TRBJ2-7; D gene: TRBD2; CDR3 DNA: TGTGCCAGCAGCCAGACGGGACTAGCGAGGTACGAGCAGTACTTC; CDR3 protein: CASSQTGLARYEQYF